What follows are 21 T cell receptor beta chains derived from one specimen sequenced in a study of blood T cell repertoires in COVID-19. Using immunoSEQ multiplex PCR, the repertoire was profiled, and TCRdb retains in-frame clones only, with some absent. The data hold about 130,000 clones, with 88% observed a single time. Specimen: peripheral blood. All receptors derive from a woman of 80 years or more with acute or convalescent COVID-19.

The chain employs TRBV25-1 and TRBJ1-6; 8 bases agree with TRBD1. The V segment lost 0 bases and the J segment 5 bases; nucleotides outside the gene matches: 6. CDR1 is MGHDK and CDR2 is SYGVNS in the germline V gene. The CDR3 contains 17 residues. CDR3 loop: CASSEYQGARDNSPLHF. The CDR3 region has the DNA TGTGCCAGCAGTGAATATCAGGGGGCGCGAGATAATTCACCCCTCCACTTT.

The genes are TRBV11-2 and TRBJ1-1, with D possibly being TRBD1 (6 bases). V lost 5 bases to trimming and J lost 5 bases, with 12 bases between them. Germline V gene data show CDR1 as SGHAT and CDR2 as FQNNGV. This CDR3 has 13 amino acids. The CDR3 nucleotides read TGTGCCAGCAGCCTACAGGGTAGGACTGAAGCTTTCTTT. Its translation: CASSLQGRTEAFF.

CDR3 residues: CSASGTSGSVIYEQYF. The CDR3 DNA is TGCAGTGCTAGTGGGACTAGCGGGAGTGTCATATACGAGCAGTACTTC. The chain is built from TRBV20-1 and TRBJ2-7; 14 nucleotides agree with TRBD2. Losses at the gene ends were 3 bases for V and 4 bases for J; bases not matched to a gene: 8. The CDR3 runs to 16 residues. The germline CDR1 and CDR2 sequences are DFQATT and SNEGSKA (reference sequence).

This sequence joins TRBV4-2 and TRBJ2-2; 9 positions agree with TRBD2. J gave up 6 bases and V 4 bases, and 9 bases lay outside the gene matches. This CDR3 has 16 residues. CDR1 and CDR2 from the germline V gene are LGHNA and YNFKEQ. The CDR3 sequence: CASSPRAGGTAGELFF. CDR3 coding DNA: TGTGCCAGCAGCCCTCGAGCGGGGGGAACCGCCGGGGAGCTGTTTTTT.

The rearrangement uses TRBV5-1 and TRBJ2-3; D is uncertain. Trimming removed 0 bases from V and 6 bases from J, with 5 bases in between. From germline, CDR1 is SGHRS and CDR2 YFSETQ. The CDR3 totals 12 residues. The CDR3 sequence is CASSLALDTQYF. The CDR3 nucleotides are TGCGCCAGCAGCTTGGCATTGGATACGCAGTATTTT.

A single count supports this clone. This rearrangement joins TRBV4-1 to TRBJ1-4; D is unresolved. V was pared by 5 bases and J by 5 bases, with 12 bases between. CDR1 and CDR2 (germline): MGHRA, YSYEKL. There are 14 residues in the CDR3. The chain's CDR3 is CASSEAGQNEKLFF. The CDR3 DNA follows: TGCGCCAGCAGCGAAGCAGGCCAGAATGAAAAACTGTTTTTT.

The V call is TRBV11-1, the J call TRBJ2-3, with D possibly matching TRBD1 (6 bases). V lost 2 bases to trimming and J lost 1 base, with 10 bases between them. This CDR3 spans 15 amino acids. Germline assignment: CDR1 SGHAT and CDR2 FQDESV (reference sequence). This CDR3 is CASSLLQGRTDTQYF. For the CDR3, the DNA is TGTGCCAGCAGCTTACTACAGGGACGCACAGATACGCAGTATTTT.

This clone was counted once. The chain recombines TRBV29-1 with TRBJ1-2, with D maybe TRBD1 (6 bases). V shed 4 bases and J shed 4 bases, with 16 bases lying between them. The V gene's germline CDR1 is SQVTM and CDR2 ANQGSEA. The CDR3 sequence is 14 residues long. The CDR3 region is CSVGPTGSLYGYTF. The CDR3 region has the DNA TGCAGCGTTGGCCCTACAGGGTCCCTCTATGGCTACACCTTC.

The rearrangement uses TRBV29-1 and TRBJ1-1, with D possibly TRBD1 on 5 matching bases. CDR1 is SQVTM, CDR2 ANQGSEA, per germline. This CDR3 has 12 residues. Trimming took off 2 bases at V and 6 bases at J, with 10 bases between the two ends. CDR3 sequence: CSVESGFAEAFF. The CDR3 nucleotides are TGCAGCGTTGAATCAGGGTTCGCTGAAGCTTTCTTT.

DNA of the CDR3: TGTGCCAGCAGCTTAGCCGGAGCTAATTCACCCCTCCACTTT. This codes for CASSLAGANSPLHF. The genes are TRBV7-9 and TRBJ1-6; no clear D. Germline values: CDR1 SEHNR, CDR2 FQNEAQ (reference sequence). This CDR3 contains 14 residues. With 0 bases removed from V and 6 bases from J, the gap between germline ends came to 6 bases. Complete variable domain (other parts from reference TRBV7-9 and TRBJ1-6): DTGVSQNPRHKITKRGQNVTFRCDPISEHNRLYWYRQTLGQGPEFLTYFQNEAQLEKSRLLSDRFSAERPKGSFSTLEIQRTEQGDSAMYLCASSLAGANSPLHFGNGTRLTVT.

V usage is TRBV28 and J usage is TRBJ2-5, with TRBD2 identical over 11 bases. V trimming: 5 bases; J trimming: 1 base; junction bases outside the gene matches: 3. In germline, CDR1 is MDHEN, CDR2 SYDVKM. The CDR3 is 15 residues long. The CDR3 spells CASSLTSGAQETQYF. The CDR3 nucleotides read TGTGCCAGCAGTCTGACTAGCGGGGCCCAAGAGACCCAGTACTTC. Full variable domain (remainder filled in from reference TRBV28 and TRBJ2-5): DVKVTQSSRYLVKRTGEKVFLECVQDMDHENMFWYRQDPGLGLRLIYFSYDVKMKEKGDIPEGYSVSREKKERFSLILESASTNQTSMYLCASSLTSGAQETQYFGPGTRLLVL.

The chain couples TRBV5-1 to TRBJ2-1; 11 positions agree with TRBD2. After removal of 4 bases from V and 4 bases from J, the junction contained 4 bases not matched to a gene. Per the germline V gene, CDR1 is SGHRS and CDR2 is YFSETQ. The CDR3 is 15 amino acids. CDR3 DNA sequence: TGCGCCAGCAGCCCGGGACTAGCGGAATACAATGAGCAGTTCTTC. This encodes CASSPGLAEYNEQFF.

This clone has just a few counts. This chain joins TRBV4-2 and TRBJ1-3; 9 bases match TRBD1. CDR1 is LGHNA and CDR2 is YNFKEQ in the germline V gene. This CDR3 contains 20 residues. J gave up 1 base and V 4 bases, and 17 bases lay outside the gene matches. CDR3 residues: CASSPIGTGKLLASGNTIYF. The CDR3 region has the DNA TGTGCCAGCAGCCCGATCGGGACAGGGAAACTGCTCGCGTCTGGAAACACCATATATTTT.

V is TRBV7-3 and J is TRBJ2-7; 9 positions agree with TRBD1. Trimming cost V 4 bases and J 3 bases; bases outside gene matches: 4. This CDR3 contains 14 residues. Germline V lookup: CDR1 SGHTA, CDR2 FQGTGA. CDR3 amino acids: CASSSTGGHYEQYF. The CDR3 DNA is TGTGCCAGCAGCTCAACAGGGGGCCACTACGAGCAGTACTTC.

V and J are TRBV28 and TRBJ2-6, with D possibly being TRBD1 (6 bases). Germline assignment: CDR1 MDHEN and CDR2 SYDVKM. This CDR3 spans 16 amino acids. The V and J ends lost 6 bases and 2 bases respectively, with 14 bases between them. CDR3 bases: TGTGCCAGCAGGGCACCAGGGGTAGCTGGGGCCAACGTCCTGACTTTC. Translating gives CASRAPGVAGANVLTF.

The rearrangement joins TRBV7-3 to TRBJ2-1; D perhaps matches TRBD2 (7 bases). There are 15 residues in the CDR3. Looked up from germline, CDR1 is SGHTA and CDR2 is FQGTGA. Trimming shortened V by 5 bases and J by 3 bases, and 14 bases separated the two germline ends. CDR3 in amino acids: CASSRWEGVYNEQFF. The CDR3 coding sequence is TGTGCCAGCAGCCGGTGGGAGGGGGTCTACAATGAGCAGTTCTTC.

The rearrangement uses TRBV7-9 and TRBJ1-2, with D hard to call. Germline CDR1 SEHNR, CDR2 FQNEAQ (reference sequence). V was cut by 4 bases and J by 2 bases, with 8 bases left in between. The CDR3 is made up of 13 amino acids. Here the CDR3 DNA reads TGTGCCAGCAGCTCAGACATGAACTATGGCTACACCTTC. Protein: CASSSDMNYGYTF.

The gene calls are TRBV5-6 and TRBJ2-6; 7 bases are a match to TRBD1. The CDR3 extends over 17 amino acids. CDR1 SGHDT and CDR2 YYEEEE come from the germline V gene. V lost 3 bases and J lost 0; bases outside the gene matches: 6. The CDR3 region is CASSWGTAFSGANVLTF. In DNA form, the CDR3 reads TGTGCCAGCAGCTGGGGGACAGCATTCTCTGGGGCCAACGTCCTGACTTTC.

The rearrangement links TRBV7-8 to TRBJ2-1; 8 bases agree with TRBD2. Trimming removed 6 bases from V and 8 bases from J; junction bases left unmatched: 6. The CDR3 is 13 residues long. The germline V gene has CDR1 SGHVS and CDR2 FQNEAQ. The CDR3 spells CASSRGGRYEQFF. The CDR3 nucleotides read TGTGCCAGCAGTCGCGGGGGGCGCTATGAGCAGTTCTTC.

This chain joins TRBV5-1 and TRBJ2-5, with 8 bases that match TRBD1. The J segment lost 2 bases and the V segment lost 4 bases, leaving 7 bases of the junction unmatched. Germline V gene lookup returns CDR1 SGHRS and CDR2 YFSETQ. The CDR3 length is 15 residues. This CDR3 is CASSLGQGGQETQYF. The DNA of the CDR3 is TGCGCCAGCAGCCTAGGACAGGGTGGTCAAGAGACCCAGTACTTC.

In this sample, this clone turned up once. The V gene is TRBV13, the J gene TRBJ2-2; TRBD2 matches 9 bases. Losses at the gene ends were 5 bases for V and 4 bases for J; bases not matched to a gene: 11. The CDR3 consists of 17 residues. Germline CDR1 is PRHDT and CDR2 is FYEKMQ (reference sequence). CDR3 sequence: CASSLFLSGRPTGELFF. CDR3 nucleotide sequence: TGTGCCAGCAGCCTATTCCTTAGCGGGAGACCCACCGGGGAGCTGTTTTTT.